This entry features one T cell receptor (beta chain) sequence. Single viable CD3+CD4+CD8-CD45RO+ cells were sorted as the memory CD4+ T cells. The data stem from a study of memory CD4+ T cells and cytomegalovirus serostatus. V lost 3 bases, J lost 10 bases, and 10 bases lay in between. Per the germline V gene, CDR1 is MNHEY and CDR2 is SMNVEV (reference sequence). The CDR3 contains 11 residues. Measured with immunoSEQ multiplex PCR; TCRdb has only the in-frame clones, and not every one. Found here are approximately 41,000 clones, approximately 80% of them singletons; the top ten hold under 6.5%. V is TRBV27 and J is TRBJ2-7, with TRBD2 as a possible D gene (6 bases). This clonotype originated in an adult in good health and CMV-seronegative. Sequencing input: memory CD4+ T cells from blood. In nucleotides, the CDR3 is TGTGCCAGCAGTTTCTCGGGACTTCAGTACTTC. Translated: CASSFSGLQYF.